Presented here are 21 T cell receptor beta chains from one specimen sequenced in a study of blood T cells in healthy people across ages. A sample-barcoded 5' primer and a J-beta primer mix were used in a second PCR of roughly 7 to 11 cycles. TCRdb ran MiXCR on the 5' RACE reads and lists one entry per CDR3 protein. The sample records 600,000 to 900,000 distinct CDR3 sequences, 20% to 30% being singletons. The same sample was also used in a study of T cells of mothers and their children.

Sequenced material: blood. Receptors were obtained from a boy younger than 18 in good health.

This rearrangement joins TRBV7-9 to TRBJ1-6; D may be TRBD1 (6 bases). The CDR3 totals 17 residues. Germline assignment: CDR1 SEHNR and CDR2 FQNEAQ (reference sequence). V lost 5 bases and J lost 6, with 20 bases in between. For the CDR3, the DNA is TGTGCCAGCAGCACAACCCGGACAGTAGAACTTAATTCACCCCTCCACTTT. It codes for CASSTTRTVELNSPLHF.

On this clonotype itself: The conserved final phenylalanine or tryptophan is absent from the CDR3, which likely points to a read error. The chain has TRBV6-5 and TRBJ1-2, with D perhaps matching TRBD1 (6 bases). Germline-derived CDR1 and CDR2 are MNHEY and SVGAGI. The CDR3 is 13 amino acids. Trimming left V 6 bases short and J 4 bases short, with 12 bases between. The CDR3 sequence: CASSKTGFYGYTL. CDR3 coding DNA: TGTGCCAGCAGCAAGACAGGTTTCTATGGCTACACCCTC.

This clonotype has just a few counts. This chain links TRBV5-1 with TRBJ2-5; 7 nucleotides agree with TRBD1. Trimming took 2 bases from V and 4 from J; bases not matched to a gene: 8. Per germline, CDR1 SGHRS and CDR2 YFSETQ. The CDR3 is made up of 15 amino acids. The CDR3 DNA reads TGCGCCAGCAGCTTAACAGGGGATGAGGGAGAGACCCAGTACTTC. Its translation: CASSLTGDEGETQYF. The variable domain in full, completed from reference TRBV5-1 and TRBJ2-5, reads KAGVTQTPRYLIKTRGQQVTLSCSPISGHRSVSWYQQTPGQGLQFLFEYFSETQRNKGNFPGRFSGRQFSNSRSEMNVSTLELGDSALYLCASSLTGDEGETQYFGPGTRLLVL.

This clonotype was found a few times. Mismatch with germline at one junction end may stem from a read error. The rearrangement links TRBV7-9 to TRBJ2-5; 8 nucleotides align to TRBD2. The germline CDR1 and CDR2 sequences are SEHNR and FQNEAQ (reference sequence). CDR3 length: 15 amino acids. The CDR3 protein is CACSQAAGAGETQYF. The CDR3 nucleotides read TGTGCCTGCAGCCAGGCAGCGGGGGCCGGAGAGACCCAGTACTTC.

This clonotype was counted a few times. As DNA, the CDR3 is TGCAGCGGTCAGAGGGAGACTGAAGCTTTCTTT. Translation gives CSGQRETEAFF. The chain recombines TRBV29-1 with TRBJ1-1; D not resolved. There are 11 residues in the CDR3. Germline V gives CDR1 SQVTM, CDR2 ANQGSEA. V lost 7 bases and J 5 bases, leaving 11 bases between the germline ends.

The J gene is TRBJ1-4, the V gene TRBV28; D ambiguous. This CDR3 has 13 residues. V was shortened by 6 bases and J by 8 bases, with 13 bases between the two germline ends. Per the germline V gene, CDR1 is MDHEN and CDR2 is SYDVKM. The CDR3 sequence is CASSLDGIEKLFF. Here the CDR3 DNA reads TGTGCCAGCAGCCTGGACGGAATCGAAAAACTGTTTTTT. The whole variable domain, filled in from reference TRBV28 and TRBJ1-4, reads DVKVTQSSRYLVKRTGEKVFLECVQDMDHENMFWYRQDPGLGLRLIYFSYDVKMKEKGDIPEGYSVSREKKERFSLILESASTNQTSMYLCASSLDGIEKLFFGSGTQLSVL.

This clonotype was detected a few times. One end of the junction is discordant with germline, which a read error may explain. The chain recombines TRBV2 with TRBJ2-1; D gene uncertain. Germline values: CDR1 SNHLY, CDR2 FYNNEI. The CDR3 runs 11 residues. As DNA, the CDR3 is TGTGCCAGCTGGGCGTTGAGACGGTGGAACTTC. As protein: CASWALRRWNF.

The rearrangement uses TRBV5-4 and TRBJ2-4, with 8 positions matching TRBD1. Germline assignment: CDR1 SGHNT and CDR2 YYREEE (reference sequence). The CDR3 has 14 residues. J lost 8 bases, V lost 4 bases, and 8 bases had no gene match. The CDR3 DNA is TGTGCCAGCAGCACCAGGGGGCGCGGGGACATTCAGTACTTC. As protein: CASSTRGRGDIQYF. Looking up the rest from reference TRBV5-4 and TRBJ2-4 gives the full variable domain: ETGVTQSPTHLIKTRGQQVTLRCSSQSGHNTVSWYQQALGQGPQFIFQYYREEENGRGNFPPRFSGLQFPNYSSELNVNALELDDSALYLCASSTRGRGDIQYFGAGTRLSVL.

This clonotype occurred a few times. The chain employs TRBV3-1 and TRBJ2-3, with D perhaps matching TRBD1 (7 bases). Germline V gene data show CDR1 as LGHDT and CDR2 as YNNKEL (reference sequence). V was pared by 5 bases and J by 4 bases, with 13 bases between. This CDR3 is 14 amino acids long. CDR3 in DNA: TGTGCCAGCAGCACTCAGGGGGGAGCAGATACGCAGTATTTT. It specifies CASSTQGGADTQYF.

The chain links TRBV12-5 to TRBJ2-5; 10 bases agree with TRBD2. The V gene's germline CDR1 is LGHNT and CDR2 FRNRAP. The ends lost 5 bases at V and 2 bases at J; junction bases unmatched: 11. The length of the CDR3 is 17 residues. CDR3 region: CASGRASGGLFQETQYF. CDR3 DNA: TGTGCTAGTGGTAGGGCTAGCGGGGGACTCTTTCAAGAGACCCAGTACTTC.

This clonotype was detected a few times. The rearrangement uses TRBV7-3 and TRBJ2-3, with 8 bases fitting TRBD2. The length of the CDR3 is 15 residues. Germline CDR1 is SGHTA and CDR2 is FQGTGA. V gave up 5 bases and J gave up 0 bases; unmatched junction bases: 4. CDR3 sequence: CASSIAGLSTDTQYF. CDR3 in DNA: TGTGCCAGCAGCATAGCGGGGCTTAGCACAGATACGCAGTATTTT.

The chain is built from TRBV20-1 and TRBJ2-7; 9 bases are shared with TRBD1. Germline V gene sequence: CDR1 DFQATT, CDR2 SNEGSKA (reference sequence). The trim removed 0 bases at V and 0 bases at J, leaving 3 bases unmatched. The CDR3 has 15 amino acids. This CDR3 reads CSARDGQGNSYEQYF. The CDR3 bases are TGCAGTGCTAGAGATGGACAGGGGAACTCCTACGAGCAGTACTTC.

The rearrangement uses TRBV29-1 and TRBJ2-5; possibly TRBD1 for D (6 bases). V was trimmed by 7 bases and J by 11 bases, leaving 20 bases between them. Per germline, CDR1 SQVTM and CDR2 ANQGSEA. This CDR3 region has 12 residues. For the CDR3, the DNA is TGCAGCGCCGGACAGATTCCCCAAGAGCAGTACTTC. Translated, it gives CSAGQIPQEQYF.

This clonotype showed up just a few times. The genes are TRBV4-2 and TRBJ2-1, with 7 bases aligning to TRBD2. The CDR3 sequence is 17 residues long. The germline CDR1 and CDR2 sequences are LGHNA and YNFKEQ. V dropped 1 base and J dropped 1; count of bases not matched to a gene: 7. The CDR3 sequence is CASSQGLRRGSYNEQFF. CDR3 in DNA: TGTGCCAGCAGCCAAGGCTTGAGGCGGGGGTCCTACAATGAGCAGTTCTTC.

V gene TRBV7-9 combines with J gene TRBJ2-5; D is undetermined. V was pared by 3 bases and J by 5 bases, with 10 bases between. CDR3 length: 13 residues. CDR1 and CDR2 (germline): SEHNR, FQNEAQ (reference sequence). The CDR3 region is CASSFSTSETQYF. The CDR3 coding sequence is TGTGCCAGCAGCTTTTCAACTTCCGAGACCCAGTACTTC.

The chain is built from TRBV6-1 and TRBJ1-5; 9 nucleotides agree with TRBD1. The length of the CDR3 is 15 residues. Trimming removed 6 bases from V and 6 bases from J; junction bases left unmatched: 9. Per the germline V gene, CDR1 is MNHNS and CDR2 is SASEGT. The CDR3 DNA reads TGTGCCAGCAGAAGAAGGGACAGGGCTATTCAGCCCCAGCATTTT. This translates into CASRRRDRAIQPQHF.

This clonotype was picked up a small number of times. The chain uses TRBV18 and TRBJ1-2; the D gene is possibly TRBD1 (6 bases). The V end was cut by 4 bases, the J end by 1 base, with 13 bases between. Germline CDR1 and CDR2: KGHSH and LQKENI. The CDR3 totals 15 residues. The chain's CDR3 is CASSRGTPNNYGYTF. CDR3 nucleotides: TGTGCCAGCTCACGCGGGACACCAAATAACTATGGCTACACCTTC.

This clonotype was detected a few times. The chain recombines TRBV5-5 with TRBJ1-1; D ambiguous. Germline CDR1 reads SGHKS; CDR2 reads YYEKEE (reference sequence). The length of the CDR3 is 13 residues. V lost 1 base to trimming and J lost 3 bases, with 7 bases between them. The CDR3 region is CASSLRDYTEAFF. In DNA, the CDR3 is TGTGCCAGCAGCTTGAGGGATTACACTGAAGCTTTCTTT.

The V call is TRBV6-5, the J call TRBJ1-4; unclear D gene. The CDR3 is 15 residues long. The V gene's germline CDR1 is MNHEY and CDR2 SVGAGI. V was pared by 0 bases and J by 7 bases, with 12 bases between. The CDR3 sequence: CASSYSAAAGEKLFF. CDR3 sequence (DNA): TGTGCCAGCAGTTACTCGGCAGCCGCGGGTGAAAAACTGTTTTTT.

This chain connects TRBV12-3 or TRBV12-4 to TRBJ2-5; D gene unclear. This CDR3 is 15 amino acids long. Trimming cost V 2 bases and J 7 bases, with 17 bases left between them. Here the CDR3 reads CASSLKARYNGTQYF. The DNA of the CDR3 is TGTGCCAGCAGTTTAAAGGCTAGATATAACGGGACCCAGTACTTC.

This clonotype came up once. CDR3 nucleotides: TGTGCCAGCAGCGGCGGGACAGGGACTAGCACAGATACGCAGTATTTT. Protein product: CASSGGTGTSTDTQYF. The gene calls are TRBV7-3 and TRBJ2-3; 9 bases map to TRBD1. The length of the CDR3 is 16 residues. The junction had 6 bases not matched to a gene; V was cut back by 5 bases and J by 0 bases. Germline values: CDR1 SGHTA, CDR2 FQGTGA.